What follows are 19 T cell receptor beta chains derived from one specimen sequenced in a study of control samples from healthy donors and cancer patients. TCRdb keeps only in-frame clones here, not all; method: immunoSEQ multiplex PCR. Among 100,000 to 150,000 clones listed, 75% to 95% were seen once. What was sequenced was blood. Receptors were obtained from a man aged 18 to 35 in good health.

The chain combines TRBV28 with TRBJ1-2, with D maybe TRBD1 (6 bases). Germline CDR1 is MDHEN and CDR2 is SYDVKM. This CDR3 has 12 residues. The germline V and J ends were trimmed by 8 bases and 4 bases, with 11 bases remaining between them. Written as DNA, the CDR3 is TGTGCCAGCGGCCCAGGGGTCTATGGCTACACCTTC. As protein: CASGPGVYGYTF.

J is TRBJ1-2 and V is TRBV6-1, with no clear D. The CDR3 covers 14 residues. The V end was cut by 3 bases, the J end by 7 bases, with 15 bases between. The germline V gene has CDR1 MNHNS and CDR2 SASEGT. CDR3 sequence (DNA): TGTGCCAGCAGTGATAATCCCGGTGCGGGTGGCTACACCTTC. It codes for CASSDNPGAGGYTF.

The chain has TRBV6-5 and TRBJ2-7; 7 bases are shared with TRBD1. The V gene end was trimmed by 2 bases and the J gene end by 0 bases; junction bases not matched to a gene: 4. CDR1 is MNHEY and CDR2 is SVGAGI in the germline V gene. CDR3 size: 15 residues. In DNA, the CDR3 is TGTGCCAGCAGTTACGACGGGACAGCCTCCTACGAGCAGTACTTC. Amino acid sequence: CASSYDGTASYEQYF.

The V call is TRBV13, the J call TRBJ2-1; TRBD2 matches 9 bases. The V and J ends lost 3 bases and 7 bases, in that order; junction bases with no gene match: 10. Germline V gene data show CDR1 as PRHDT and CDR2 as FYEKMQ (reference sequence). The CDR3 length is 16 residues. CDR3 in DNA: TGTGCCAGCAGCTTCCGGCGCCTAGCGGGGAGGAATGAGCAGTTCTTC. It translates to CASSFRRLAGRNEQFF.

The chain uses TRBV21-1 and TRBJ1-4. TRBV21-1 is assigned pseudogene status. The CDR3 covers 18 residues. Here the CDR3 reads CASSPAGPAVLANEKLFF. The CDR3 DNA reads TGTGCCAGCAGTCCCGCCGGGCCTGCTGTACTCGCTAATGAAAAACTGTTTTTT.

The CDR3 DNA is TGTGCCAGCACCCTAGCGGTAAAACAGGGCAATGAGCAGTTCTTC. This sequence encodes CASTLAVKQGNEQFF. This sequence joins TRBV28 and TRBJ2-1; weak D call: TRBD2 (7 bases). There are 15 residues in the CDR3. The germline gives CDR1 MDHEN, CDR2 SYDVKM. Trimming took 7 bases from V and 6 from J, leaving 19 bases between them.

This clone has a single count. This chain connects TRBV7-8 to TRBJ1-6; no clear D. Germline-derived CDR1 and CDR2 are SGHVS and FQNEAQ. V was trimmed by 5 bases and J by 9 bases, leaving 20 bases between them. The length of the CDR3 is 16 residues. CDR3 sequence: CASSPAGASLGSPLHF. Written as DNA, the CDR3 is TGTGCCAGCAGCCCGGCCGGAGCCAGTCTCGGTTCACCCCTCCACTTT.

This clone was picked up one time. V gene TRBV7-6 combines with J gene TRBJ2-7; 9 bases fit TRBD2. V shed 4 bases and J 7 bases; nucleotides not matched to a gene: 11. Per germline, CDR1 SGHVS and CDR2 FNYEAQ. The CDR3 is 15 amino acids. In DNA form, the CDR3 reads TGTGCCAGCAGCTCAACTCCGGGACTAGCAGTGGAGCAGTACGTC. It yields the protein CASSSTPGLAVEQYV.

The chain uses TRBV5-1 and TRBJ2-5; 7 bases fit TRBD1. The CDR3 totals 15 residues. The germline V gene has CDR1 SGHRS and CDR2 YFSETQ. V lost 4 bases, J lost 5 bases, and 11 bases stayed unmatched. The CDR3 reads CASSVPQGYKETQYF. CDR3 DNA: TGCGCCAGCAGCGTCCCACAGGGGTACAAGGAGACCCAGTACTTC.

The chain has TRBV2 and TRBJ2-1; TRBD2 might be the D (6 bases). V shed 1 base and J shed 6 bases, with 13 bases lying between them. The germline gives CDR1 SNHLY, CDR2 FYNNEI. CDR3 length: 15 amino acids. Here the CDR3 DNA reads TGTGCCAGCAGTGAAGGGAGGGCAGGGAGCAATGAGCAGTTCTTC. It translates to CASSEGRAGSNEQFF.

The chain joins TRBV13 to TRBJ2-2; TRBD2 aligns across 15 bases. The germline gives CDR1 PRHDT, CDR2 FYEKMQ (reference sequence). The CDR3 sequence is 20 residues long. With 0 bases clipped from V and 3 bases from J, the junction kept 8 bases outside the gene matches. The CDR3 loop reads CASSLGLGLAGGRHTGELFF. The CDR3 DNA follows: TGTGCCAGCAGCTTAGGCCTCGGACTAGCGGGGGGGCGGCACACCGGGGAGCTGTTTTTT.

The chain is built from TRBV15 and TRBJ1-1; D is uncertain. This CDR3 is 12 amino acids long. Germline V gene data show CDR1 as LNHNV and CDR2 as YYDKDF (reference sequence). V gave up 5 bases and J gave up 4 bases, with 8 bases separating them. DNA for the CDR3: TGTGCCACCAGCCCCTTGGGCACTGAAGCTTTCTTT. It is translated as CATSPLGTEAFF.

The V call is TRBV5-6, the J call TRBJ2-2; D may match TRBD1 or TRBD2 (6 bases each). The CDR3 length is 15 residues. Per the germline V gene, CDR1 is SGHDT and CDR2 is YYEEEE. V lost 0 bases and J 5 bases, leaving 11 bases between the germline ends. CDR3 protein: CASSLEGGWTGELFF. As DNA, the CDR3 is TGTGCCAGCAGCTTGGAGGGGGGTTGGACCGGGGAGCTGTTTTTT.

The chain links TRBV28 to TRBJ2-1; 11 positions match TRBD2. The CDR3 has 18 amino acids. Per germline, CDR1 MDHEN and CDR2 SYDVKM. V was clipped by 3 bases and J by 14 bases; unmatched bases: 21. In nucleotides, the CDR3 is TGTGCCAGCAGTTTTAGGGGTGTTACTAGCGGGAGTTTGGGAAGGAAGTTCTTC. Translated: CASSFRGVTSGSLGRKFF.

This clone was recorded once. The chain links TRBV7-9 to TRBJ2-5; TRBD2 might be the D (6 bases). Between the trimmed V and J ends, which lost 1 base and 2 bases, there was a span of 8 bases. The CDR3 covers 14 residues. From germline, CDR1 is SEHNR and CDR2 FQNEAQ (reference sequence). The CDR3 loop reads CASSLGGRQETQYF. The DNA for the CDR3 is TGTGCCAGCAGCTTAGGTGGGAGGCAAGAGACCCAGTACTTC.

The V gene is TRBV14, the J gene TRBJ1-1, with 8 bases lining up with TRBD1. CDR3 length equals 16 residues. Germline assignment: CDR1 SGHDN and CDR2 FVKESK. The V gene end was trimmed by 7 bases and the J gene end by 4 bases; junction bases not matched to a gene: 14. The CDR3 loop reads CASKGTGAFPGTEAFF. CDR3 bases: TGTGCCAGCAAGGGGACAGGCGCTTTCCCGGGCACTGAAGCTTTCTTT.

The CDR3, as DNA: TGTGCCAGCAGCTTCTTTCCCGGCATAGGACGTGTGAACACTGAAGCTTTCTTT. Translation: CASSFFPGIGRVNTEAFF. The chain uses TRBV11-3 and TRBJ1-1; no clear D. V was trimmed by 3 bases and J by 0 bases, leaving 20 bases between them. The CDR3 has 18 amino acids. CDR1 and CDR2 (germline): SGHNT, YENEEA.

This chain's CDR3 is CASSSHRDTEAFF. DNA for the CDR3: TGTGCCAGCTCATCCCACCGGGACACTGAAGCTTTCTTT. The V and J genes are TRBV18 and TRBJ1-1; D not resolved. V lost 5 bases to trimming and J lost 3 bases, with 10 bases between them. Per germline, CDR1 KGHSH and CDR2 LQKENI. CDR3 length equals 13 residues.

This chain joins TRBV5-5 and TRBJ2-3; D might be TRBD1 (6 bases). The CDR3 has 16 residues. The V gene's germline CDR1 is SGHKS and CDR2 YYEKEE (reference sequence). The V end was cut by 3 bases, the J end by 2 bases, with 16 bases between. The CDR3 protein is CASSYPGTLNTDTQYF. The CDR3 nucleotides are TGTGCCAGCAGCTACCCCGGGACACTCAACACAGATACGCAGTATTTT.